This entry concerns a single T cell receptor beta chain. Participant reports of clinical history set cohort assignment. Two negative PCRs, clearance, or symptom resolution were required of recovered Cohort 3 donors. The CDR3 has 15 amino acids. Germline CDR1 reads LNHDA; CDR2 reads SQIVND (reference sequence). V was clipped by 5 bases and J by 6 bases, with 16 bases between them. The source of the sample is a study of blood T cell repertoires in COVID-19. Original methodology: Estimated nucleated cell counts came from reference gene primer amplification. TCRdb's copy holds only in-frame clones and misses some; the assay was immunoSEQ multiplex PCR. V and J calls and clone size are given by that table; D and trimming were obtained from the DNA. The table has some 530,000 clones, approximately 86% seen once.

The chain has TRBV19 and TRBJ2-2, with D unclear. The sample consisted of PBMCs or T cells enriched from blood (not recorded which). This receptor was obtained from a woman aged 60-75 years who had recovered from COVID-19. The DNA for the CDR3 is TGTGCCAGTAGTGTAATGACTGGAATCGCCGGGGAGCTGTTTTTT. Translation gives CASSVMTGIAGELFF.